The next 24 T cell receptor beta chains were all read from a single sample in a study of shared clonotypes between healthy human individuals. Profiled with immunoSEQ multiplex PCR; TCRdb holds only in-frame clones, not every one. Of 2 million to 2.5 million clones in the sample, approximately 93% are singletons; the top ten hold roughly 0.36%. The sequenced material came from naive CD4+ T cells from PBMCs. Subset given: CD45RA+ positively selected. Receptor source: a man between 18 and 35 years old in good health. Some clones in this sample may be carry-over from other donors' samples.

The chain joins TRBV28 to TRBJ2-7; TRBD2 matches 14 bases. Germline V gene sequence: CDR1 MDHEN, CDR2 SYDVKM. The CDR3 is 17 amino acids. Germline trimming cut 5 bases from V and 5 bases from J; bases unmatched to any gene: 11. The CDR3 DNA is TGTGCCAGCAGTCCTCCGGGACTAGCGGGAGTCTGGGACGAGCAGTACTTC. Protein sequence: CASSPPGLAGVWDEQYF.

V is TRBV4-2 and J is TRBJ2-6; TRBD1 matches at 8 bases. Germline CDR1 LGHNA, CDR2 YNFKEQ. The CDR3 extends over 20 amino acids. V lost 1 base and J lost 4; bases outside the gene matches: 15. Written as DNA, the CDR3 is TGTGCCAGCAGCCAAGTTTTATCAGGGGGCGCCGCGACAGGGGCCAACGTCCTGACTTTC. It translates to CASSQVLSGGAATGANVLTF.

The rearrangement joins TRBV1 to TRBJ1-6. TRBV1 is reported as a pseudogene. The CDR3 length is 12 residues. The CDR3: CTSSHLASPLHF. The CDR3 nucleotides read TGCACCAGCAGCCACCTAGCTTCACCCCTCCACTTT.

This chain links TRBV5-1 with TRBJ1-6; 8 bases agree with TRBD1. V lost 2 bases to trimming and J lost 9 bases; unmatched junction nucleotides: 4. The CDR3 spans 14 residues. Per the germline V gene, CDR1 is SGHRS and CDR2 is YFSETQ. This CDR3 is CASSFGQGRSPLHF. CDR3 DNA sequence: TGCGCCAGCAGCTTTGGACAGGGCCGTTCACCCCTCCACTTT.

V gene TRBV5-4 combines with J gene TRBJ1-1; D unclear. CDR3 length: 16 amino acids. Trimming cost V 3 bases and J 5 bases, with 20 bases left between them. Germline loops: CDR1 SGHNT, CDR2 YYREEE (reference sequence). The CDR3 DNA follows: TGTGCCAGCAGCTCCCATTATGCCAACCCCGGGACTGAAGCTTTCTTT. This sequence encodes CASSSHYANPGTEAFF.

This rearrangement joins TRBV28 to TRBJ1-5, with 7 bases lining up with TRBD1. The CDR3 spans 18 residues. Germline V CDR1 and CDR2: MDHEN, SYDVKM. V gave up 5 bases and J gave up 3 bases; unmatched junction bases: 16. CDR3 in DNA: TGTGCCAGCAGTCACCCTCGACCCCGAAGGGGGCTCAATCAGCCCCAGCATTTT. This gives the protein CASSHPRPRRGLNQPQHF.

The gene calls are TRBV6-1 and TRBJ1-5; D is perhaps TRBD1 (5 bases). Germline CDR1 and CDR2: MNHNS and SASEGT. The CDR3 totals 13 residues. The V and J ends lost 6 bases and 4 bases respectively, with 10 bases between them. The CDR3: CASSEKGNQPQHF. The DNA of the CDR3 is TGTGCCAGCAGCGAGAAGGGGAATCAGCCCCAGCATTTT.

V and J are TRBV5-1 and TRBJ1-2; D may be TRBD1 (5 bases). Per germline, CDR1 SGHRS and CDR2 YFSETQ. This CDR3 spans 14 amino acids. V lost 3 bases and J 6 bases, leaving 15 bases between the germline ends. DNA of the CDR3: TGCGCCAGCAGCTCTTTAGGGGCTTTGGATGGCTACACCTTC. Protein: CASSSLGALDGYTF.

The chain has TRBV30 and TRBJ2-3, with D possibly being TRBD2 (5 bases). Germline V gene lookup returns CDR1 GTSNPN and CDR2 SVGIG (reference sequence). The CDR3 is 12 residues long. V lost 2 bases to trimming and J lost 12 bases, with 15 bases between them. The CDR3 loop is CAWSLTRTTQYF. The CDR3 DNA sequence: TGTGCCTGGAGTCTTACTAGGACGACCCAGTATTTT.

V is TRBV4-3 and J is TRBJ2-1, with TRBD2 identical over 8 bases. This CDR3 is built from 17 residues. Germline V CDR1 and CDR2: LGHNA, YSLEER. Trimming at V came to 4 bases and at J to 7 bases, leaving 15 bases not matched to a gene. The CDR3 DNA is TGCGCCAGCAGCCGAAACTCGGGGGGGGCGGAGGTTAATGAGCAGTTCTTC. Translating it yields CASSRNSGGAEVNEQFF.

This chain connects TRBV6-6 to TRBJ1-1, with TRBD1 matching 8 bases. Germline V gene lookup returns CDR1 MNHNY and CDR2 SVGAGI (reference sequence). V gave up 6 bases and J gave up 0 bases; unmatched junction bases: 3. CDR3 length: 14 residues. The CDR3, as DNA: TGTGCCAGCAGGGGACAGGTTCTGAACACTGAAGCTTTCTTT. Protein sequence: CASRGQVLNTEAFF.

The chain employs TRBV10-1 and TRBJ2-2; 7 nucleotides match TRBD1. The CDR3 consists of 15 residues. Trimming cost V 8 bases and J 0 bases; bases outside gene matches: 6. Germline lookup yields CDR1 WNHNN and CDR2 SYGVQD (reference sequence). In DNA, the CDR3 is TGCGCCAGCGGACAGGACATCGCGAACACCGGGGAGCTGTTTTTT. Translated: CASGQDIANTGELFF.

The chain recombines TRBV9 with TRBJ1-2; D is undetermined. CDR3 length: 14 residues. Trimming pared 0 bases from V and 3 bases from J, leaving 9 bases between. The germline CDR1 and CDR2 sequences are SGDLS and YYNGEE. This CDR3 reads CASSVDGTYYGYTF. CDR3 DNA sequence: TGTGCCAGCAGCGTAGACGGTACTTACTATGGCTACACCTTC.

This clone was counted once. The V gene is TRBV6-8, the J gene TRBJ2-1; 10 nucleotides align to TRBD2. Germline values: CDR1 MNHGY, CDR2 SAAAGT. This CDR3 region has 18 residues. The trim removed 2 bases at V and 2 bases at J, leaving 9 bases unmatched. In nucleotides, the CDR3 is TGTGCCAGCAGTTACCCGCCCTCTAGCGGGAGAACCTACAATGAGCAGTTCTTC. As protein: CASSYPPSSGRTYNEQFF.

The chain joins TRBV28 to TRBJ2-3; 8 positions match TRBD2. V lost 4 bases and J lost 2; bases outside the gene matches: 5. Germline CDR1 reads MDHEN; CDR2 reads SYDVKM. The CDR3 loop spans 15 amino acids. The CDR3 loop is CASSSSGRPTDTQYF. CDR3 nucleotide sequence: TGTGCCAGCAGTTCCAGCGGGAGACCCACAGATACGCAGTATTTT.

This chain joins TRBV5-1 and TRBJ2-3; a weak D match, TRBD2 (6 bases). V gave up 0 bases and J gave up 8 bases, with 19 bases separating them. The CDR3 runs 16 residues. Germline V lookup: CDR1 SGHRS, CDR2 YFSETQ. CDR3: CASSLVLSGGLSTQYF. In nucleotides, the CDR3 is TGCGCCAGCAGCTTGGTTCTTAGCGGAGGTCTCAGTACGCAGTATTTT.

Remarks on this clone: Other nucleotide sequences from this sample produce the same CDR3. The chain joins TRBV5-1 to TRBJ1-5; D not resolved. V was cut by 1 base and J by 4 bases, with 6 bases left in between. The CDR3 consists of 13 residues. Per germline, CDR1 SGHRS and CDR2 YFSETQ. This CDR3 is CASSLSGNQPQHF. The CDR3 region has the DNA TGCGCCAGCAGCTTGTCCGGAAATCAGCCCCAGCATTTT.

This clone was counted once. This same CDR3 is encoded by further DNA sequences in the sample. The chain has TRBV5-6 and TRBJ2-3, with 10 nucleotides matching TRBD2. The CDR3 covers 15 residues. The junction had 5 bases not matched to a gene; V was cut back by 3 bases and J by 4 bases. The germline V gene encodes CDR1 SGHDT and CDR2 YYEEEE. The chain's CDR3 is CASSSLAGVADTQYF. The CDR3 region has the DNA TGTGCCAGCAGCTCCCTAGCGGGAGTGGCAGATACGCAGTATTTT.

About this clone itself: Sequence at one end of the junction differs from germline and may be a read error. This chain connects TRBV6-1 to TRBJ1-6, with a weak D call TRBD1 (5 bases). CDR1 is MNHNS and CDR2 is SASEGT in the germline V gene. This CDR3 contains 15 residues. CDR3 nucleotide sequence: TGTCCCAGCAGTGGGGACCGAGTAGCGGGTTCACCCCTCCACTTT. Encoded protein: CPSSGDRVAGSPLHF.

V gene TRBV18 combines with J gene TRBJ1-3; 7 positions agree with TRBD1. The CDR3 has 18 residues. Germline CDR1 is KGHSH and CDR2 is LQKENI. Losses at the gene ends were 2 bases for V and 0 bases for J; bases not matched to a gene: 10. For the CDR3, the DNA is TGTGCCAGCTCACCAGCGCGACAGGGACCGGACTCTGGAAACACCATATATTTT. Translated: CASSPARQGPDSGNTIYF.

The chain is built from TRBV28 and TRBJ1-2; D unresolved. This CDR3 has 16 residues. V lost 0 bases and J lost 0, with 11 bases in between. Germline CDR1 MDHEN, CDR2 SYDVKM. The DNA for the CDR3 is TGTGCCAGCAGTTTATGGGCCGAGGCCTCTAACTATGGCTACACCTTC. Protein sequence: CASSLWAEASNYGYTF.

This sequence joins TRBV2 and TRBJ1-4; no clear D. The CDR3 consists of 15 residues. CDR1 is SNHLY, CDR2 FYNNEI, per germline. The V end was cut by 5 bases, the J end by 3 bases, with 13 bases between. The CDR3 DNA reads as TGTGCCAGCAGTTACCTGGGGATCGCTAATGAAAAACTGTTTTTT. Its translation: CASSYLGIANEKLFF.

The chain has TRBV2 and TRBJ2-2, with 11 bases that match TRBD1. This CDR3 has 15 amino acids. The V segment lost 7 bases and the J segment 6 bases; nucleotides outside the gene matches: 7. The germline CDR1 and CDR2 sequences are SNHLY and FYNNEI. The CDR3 DNA is TGTGCCAGCACCGGGACAGGGGGTGGTTCCGGGGAGCTGTTTTTT. Its translation is CASTGTGGGSGELFF.

The chain couples TRBV7-8 to TRBJ2-7; perhaps D is TRBD1 or TRBD2 (6 bases each). The V gene's germline CDR1 is SGHVS and CDR2 FQNEAQ. CDR3 length: 15 residues. Trimming took 2 bases from V and 6 from J, leaving 17 bases between them. CDR3 DNA: TGTGCCAGCAGCTTAAGCGCAAGGGGGGTAGGCGAGCAGTACTTC. Protein product: CASSLSARGVGEQYF. Based on the CDR3 plus reference TRBV7-8 and TRBJ2-7, the full variable domain is GAGVSQSPRYKVAKRGQDVALRCDPISGHVSLFWYQQALGQGPEFLTYFQNEAQLDKSGLPSDRFFAERPEGSVSTLKIQRTQQEDSAVYLCASSLSARGVGEQYFGPGTRLTVT.